These 12 T cell receptor beta chains originate from one sample sequenced in a study of T cells in Graves' hyperthyroidism and ophthalmopathy. TCR beta CDR3 region amplification was performed from RNA transcripts. The study used the HTBI primer set for a first-round RT-PCR of the TCR CDR3. TCRdb redid the calling of the multiplex PCR reads with MiXCR, one entry per CDR3 protein. The table shows 450,000 to 600,000 distinct CDR3 sequences, with nearly 20% occurring only once. The specimen sequenced was blood. The receptor source for this set is a man aged 35 to 55 with Graves' ophthalmopathy.

This clonotype was picked up many times. The rearrangement uses TRBV3-1 and TRBJ1-1, with a weak D call TRBD1 (5 bases). Deletions cut 2 bases from V and 2 bases from J, with 15 bases between. This CDR3 comprises 16 residues. Germline CDR1 LGHDT, CDR2 YNNKEL (reference sequence). The CDR3 loop is CASSQYGGLGNTEAFF. In nucleotides, the CDR3 is TGTGCCAGCAGCCAATATGGGGGACTGGGAAACACTGAAGCTTTCTTT.

This clonotype was seen many times. This chain links TRBV12-3 or TRBV12-4 with TRBJ2-1; a weak D match, TRBD2 (6 bases). This CDR3 comprises 17 residues. The V end was cut by 3 bases, the J end by 8 bases, with 23 bases between. CDR3 sequence reads: CASSFPASATPGDEQFF. CDR3 DNA sequence: TGTGCCAGCAGTTTTCCTGCTAGCGCCACACCGGGGGATGAGCAGTTCTTC.

The sample holds a few counts of this clonotype. This chain uses TRBV27 with TRBJ2-2, with TRBD1 as a possible D gene (6 bases). CDR1 is MNHEY, CDR2 SMNVEV, per germline (reference sequence). The CDR3 loop spans 14 amino acids. V lost 5 bases to trimming and J lost 5 bases, with 12 bases between them. In DNA form, the CDR3 reads TGTGCCAGCAGTCTAACAGGGAAGACCGGGGAGCTGTTTTTT. Its protein is CASSLTGKTGELFF.

The rearrangement links TRBV6-2 or TRBV6-3 to TRBJ2-2; TRBD1 aligns across 7 bases. This CDR3 has 16 amino acids. Germline trimming cut 7 bases from V and 1 base from J; bases unmatched to any gene: 9. Germline assignment: CDR1 MNHEY and CDR2 SVGEGT. In nucleotides, the CDR3 is TGTGCCAGCACCCATAGACAGGGTCGGAACACCGGGGAGCTGTTTTTT. This translates into CASTHRQGRNTGELFF.

This clonotype was counted ten times or more. The gene calls are TRBV28 and TRBJ2-4, with D unclear. The CDR3 totals 13 residues. V dropped 4 bases and J dropped 5 bases, with 9 bases sitting between them. The V gene's germline CDR1 is MDHEN and CDR2 SYDVKM. CDR3 loop: CASSSAAQNIQYF. The CDR3 region has the DNA TGTGCCAGCAGTTCCGCGGCCCAAAACATTCAGTACTTC.

The chain joins TRBV7-2 to TRBJ1-2; D remains unclear. Deletions cut 1 base from V and 10 bases from J, with 16 bases between. Germline CDR1 SGHTA, CDR2 FQGNSA. The CDR3 is 14 amino acids. This chain's CDR3 is CASSLGAFPPLYTF. CDR3 bases: TGTGCCAGCAGCTTAGGCGCGTTCCCCCCTCTCTACACCTTC.

This clonotype was counted ten times or more. V is TRBV7-2 and J is TRBJ2-3; 8 positions match TRBD1. The CDR3 is 12 residues long. Looked up from germline, CDR1 is SGHTA and CDR2 is FQGNSA. The V segment lost 5 bases and the J segment 13 bases; nucleotides outside the gene matches: 8. The CDR3 sequence: CASSPEVTGEYF. The CDR3 coding sequence is TGTGCCAGCAGCCCGGAGGTGACAGGGGAGTATTTT. The full variable domain, in which reference TRBV7-2 and TRBJ2-3 provide the parts outside the CDR3, is GAGVSQSPSNKVTEKGKDVELRCDPISGHTALYWYRQSLGQGLEFLIYFQGNSAPDKSGLPSDRFSAERTGGSVSTLTIQRTQQEDSAVYLCASSPEVTGEYFGPGTRLTVL.

V and J are TRBV19 and TRBJ2-1; D is perhaps TRBD2 (5 bases). V dropped 1 base and J dropped 2 bases, with 9 bases sitting between them. CDR1 is LNHDA, CDR2 SQIVND, per germline (reference sequence). The CDR3 extends over 15 amino acids. CDR3 loop: CASSIVSGAYNEQFF. CDR3 coding DNA: TGTGCCAGTAGTATAGTGAGCGGTGCCTACAATGAGCAGTTCTTC.

This clonotype was observed many times. This chain connects TRBV11-2 to TRBJ2-1; 11 bases fit TRBD1. The trim removed 4 bases at V and 14 bases at J, leaving 4 bases unmatched. This CDR3 has 12 residues. CDR1 and CDR2 from the germline V gene are SGHAT and FQNNGV. Here the CDR3 DNA reads TGTGCCAGCAGCTCGGGACAGGGGGTTAAGTTCTTC. Protein product: CASSSGQGVKFF.

This clonotype was detected only a few times. The V gene is TRBV11-1, the J gene TRBJ2-4, with TRBD2 identical over 10 bases. CDR3 length: 16 residues. CDR1 and CDR2 (germline): SGHAT, FQDESV (reference sequence). The trim removed 4 bases at V and 2 bases at J, leaving 5 bases unmatched. Written as DNA, the CDR3 is TGTGCCAGCAGCTACGAGCGGGAGGGTCCCAAAAACATTCAGTACTTC. This gives the protein CASSYEREGPKNIQYF.

This clonotype was observed at least ten times. J is TRBJ2-5 and V is TRBV11-2; TRBD2 agrees at 8 bases. The CDR3 loop spans 16 amino acids. The V gene end was trimmed by 4 bases and the J gene end by 2 bases; junction bases not matched to a gene: 9. The V gene's germline CDR1 is SGHAT and CDR2 FQNNGV. The CDR3 coding sequence is TGTGCCAGCAGCTCCCCGTATAGCGGGGTACAAGAGACCCAGTACTTC. This sequence encodes CASSSPYSGVQETQYF.

This clonotype turned up a few times. The rearrangement links TRBV20-1 to TRBJ2-1, with a tentative D call TRBD2 (6 bases). CDR1 and CDR2 from the germline V gene are DFQATT and SNEGSKA (reference sequence). This CDR3 contains 13 residues. V gave up 2 bases and J gave up 3 bases, with 8 bases separating them. The CDR3 coding sequence is TGCAGTGCTAGATTGGGGGGCTACAATGAGCAGTTCTTC. This sequence encodes CSARLGGYNEQFF.